This T cell receptor beta chain was obtained from a study of cytomegalovirus exposure and HLA in healthy donors. Across the whole study: A data release that came early held approximately 85 million unique TCRs from HLA-typed donors. The study, taken as a whole, reports: Fewer than 20,000 TCR beta sequences were associated with HLA alleles at 0.05 false discovery rate in a later analysis.

Among the donors, all were healthy bone marrow donors. In the PCR, 60 Vbeta and 13 Jbeta primers were used. Only in-frame clones appear in the TCRdb table, and some are missing; sequencing was by immunoSEQ multiplex PCR. Here the sample spans more than 110,000 clones, around 75% being singletons. Concerning this clone itself: Its specificity is unknown.

CDR3 length: 14 amino acids. Germline V gives CDR1 MNHNS, CDR2 SASEGT. Unmatched junction bases numbered 5, after V lost 5 bases and J lost 2 bases. This TCR was sampled from a man aged 25-40 years in good health and CMV-seronegative. The chain employs TRBV6-1 and TRBJ2-7, with TRBD1 matching 8 bases. The sample consisted of PBMCs. The CDR3 spells CASSLRTGPYEQYF. The CDR3 DNA reads TGTGCCAGCAGTCTTCGGACAGGGCCCTACGAGCAGTACTTC.